One sample yielded the 14 T cell receptor beta chains listed below, sequenced in a study of shared clonotypes between healthy human individuals. Measured with immunoSEQ multiplex PCR; TCRdb has only the in-frame clones, and not every one. Here the sample spans around 2.1 million clones, about 92% being singletons. CD8 cells classed as naive were CD45RO-negative and positively selected for CCR7, excluding terminally differentiated effector memory CD45RA+ cells. Sequencing was done on a sample of naive CD8+ T cells from PBMCs. Source of these receptors: a man younger than 35 in good health. Some clones in this sample may be carry-over from other donors' samples.

CDR3 bases: TGCGCCAGCAGCCAAGATGGGCCAGGACATGACTCTGGAAACACCATATATTTT. Translation: CASSQDGPGHDSGNTIYF. The J gene is TRBJ1-3, the V gene TRBV4-3, with D tentatively TRBD1 (5 bases). Germline V CDR1 and CDR2: LGHNA, YSLEER. Trimming shortened V by 0 bases and J by 0 bases, and 15 bases separated the two germline ends. The CDR3 is made up of 18 amino acids.

Only a few counts were recorded for this clone. The chain carries TRBV7-9 and TRBJ1-2; D gene uncertain. The CDR3 is 14 residues long. Germline V gives CDR1 SEHNR, CDR2 FQNEAQ (reference sequence). Trimming left V 7 bases short and J 0 bases short, with 12 bases between. DNA of the CDR3: TGTGCCAGCAAGCTAGGCCAGGCTAACTATGGCTACACCTTC. This codes for CASKLGQANYGYTF.

This clone has just one count. The CDR3 DNA reads TGCGCCAGCAGCCAAGAAGGGCACAACGAGCAGTACTTC. Protein sequence: CASSQEGHNEQYF. This chain links TRBV4-3 with TRBJ2-7; D uncertain. CDR3 length: 13 residues. V shed 0 bases and J shed 5 bases, with 8 bases lying between them. Germline assignment: CDR1 LGHNA and CDR2 YSLEER.

The chain is built from TRBV6-6 and TRBJ2-2; 9 positions match TRBD2. The CDR3 runs to 15 residues. Germline assignment: CDR1 MNHNY and CDR2 SVGAGI (reference sequence). The trim removed 6 bases at V and 3 bases at J, leaving 5 bases unmatched. In DNA form, the CDR3 reads TGTGCCAGCAGCTCCGGACTAGCGTACACCGGGGAGCTGTTTTTT. It encodes CASSSGLAYTGELFF.

This clone was counted a few times. The genes are TRBV4-3 and TRBJ1-1; D uncertain. The CDR3 is 14 amino acids. Trimming cost V 1 base and J 4 bases, with 10 bases left between them. Germline V CDR1 and CDR2: LGHNA, YSLEER. The CDR3 nucleotides read TGCGCCAGCAGCCAAGTTGAGGGATTCACTGAAGCTTTCTTT. Encoded protein: CASSQVEGFTEAFF.

This clone was seen only once. The V call is TRBV19, the J call TRBJ1-2; maybe TRBD1 (5 bases). Germline CDR1 and CDR2: LNHDA and SQIVND (reference sequence). The CDR3 consists of 13 residues. V lost 5 bases and J lost 8, with 15 bases in between. For the CDR3, the DNA is TGTGCCAGTAGTCTTTTTGGGGGTGAAGGCTACACCTTC. Protein: CASSLFGGEGYTF.

The V call is TRBV2, the J call TRBJ2-3; weak D call: TRBD1 (6 bases). Germline CDR1 reads SNHLY; CDR2 reads FYNNEI. The CDR3 has 16 amino acids. Trimming left V 5 bases short and J 4 bases short, with 19 bases between. The CDR3 DNA is TGTGCCAGCAGTTCGGCCGGGACACCCTTTGCAGATACGCAGTATTTT. It is translated as CASSSAGTPFADTQYF.

The chain couples TRBV13 to TRBJ2-3; weak D call: TRBD2 (6 bases). CDR1 PRHDT and CDR2 FYEKMQ come from the germline V gene (reference sequence). V gave up 5 bases and J gave up 2 bases, with 11 bases separating them. The CDR3 is 14 residues long. The CDR3 spells CASSTIADTDTQYF. CDR3 nucleotides: TGTGCCAGCAGCACAATAGCGGACACAGATACGCAGTATTTT.

V usage is TRBV28 and J usage is TRBJ1-5; D is unclear. This CDR3 has 13 residues. V lost 7 bases and J lost 0, with 7 bases in between. CDR1 is MDHEN, CDR2 SYDVKM, per germline. CDR3 region: CASTGDSNQPQHF. The CDR3 DNA is TGTGCCAGCACTGGGGATAGCAATCAGCCCCAGCATTTT.

The chain joins TRBV6-9 to TRBJ2-2; D is uncertain. The CDR3 runs 14 residues. The V gene lost 10 bases and the J gene lost 1 base, with 13 bases spanning the gap. CDR1 is MNHGY and CDR2 is SVAAGI in the germline V gene. This chain's CDR3 is CATRSPLNTGELFF. CDR3 sequence (DNA): TGTGCCACTCGCTCGCCGTTGAACACCGGGGAGCTGTTTTTT.

This clone has a handful of counts. V usage is TRBV6-1 and J usage is TRBJ1-1, with D unresolved. This CDR3 is 13 amino acids long. The V gene's germline CDR1 is MNHNS and CDR2 SASEGT. Trimming took 3 bases from V and 9 from J, leaving 14 bases between them. CDR3 protein: CASSDAGYYQAFF. The DNA for the CDR3 is TGTGCCAGCAGTGATGCAGGATACTATCAAGCTTTCTTT.

The genes are TRBV6-5 and TRBJ2-7, with a weak D call TRBD1 (5 bases). Germline CDR1 is MNHEY and CDR2 is SVGAGI. V was pared by 0 bases and J by 2 bases, with 14 bases between. The CDR3 runs to 16 residues. CDR3 DNA sequence: TGTGCCAGCAGTTACTCATCGGGCAGGGTAGCCTACGAGCAGTACTTC. Its translation: CASSYSSGRVAYEQYF.

J is TRBJ2-1 and V is TRBV7-8; D is ambiguous. The CDR3 is made up of 15 amino acids. The germline V gene has CDR1 SGHVS and CDR2 FQNEAQ. V lost 3 bases and J 0 bases, leaving 9 bases between the germline ends. CDR3 in amino acids: CASSLSQSSYNEQFF. In nucleotides, the CDR3 is TGTGCCAGCAGCTTGTCTCAAAGCTCCTACAATGAGCAGTTCTTC. Using reference TRBV7-8 and TRBJ2-1 for the parts outside the CDR3, the full variable domain is GAGVSQSPRYKVAKRGQDVALRCDPISGHVSLFWYQQALGQGPEFLTYFQNEAQLDKSGLPSDRFFAERPEGSVSTLKIQRTQQEDSAVYLCASSLSQSSYNEQFFGPGTRLTVL.

This chain links TRBV27 with TRBJ2-1; perhaps TRBD2 as D (5 bases). The CDR3 is made up of 14 amino acids. With 4 bases removed from V and 0 bases from J, the gap between germline ends came to 7 bases. Germline-derived CDR1 and CDR2 are MNHEY and SMNVEV (reference sequence). Here the CDR3 reads CASSYTSSYNEQFF. Here the CDR3 DNA reads TGTGCCAGCAGTTATACTAGCTCCTACAATGAGCAGTTCTTC.